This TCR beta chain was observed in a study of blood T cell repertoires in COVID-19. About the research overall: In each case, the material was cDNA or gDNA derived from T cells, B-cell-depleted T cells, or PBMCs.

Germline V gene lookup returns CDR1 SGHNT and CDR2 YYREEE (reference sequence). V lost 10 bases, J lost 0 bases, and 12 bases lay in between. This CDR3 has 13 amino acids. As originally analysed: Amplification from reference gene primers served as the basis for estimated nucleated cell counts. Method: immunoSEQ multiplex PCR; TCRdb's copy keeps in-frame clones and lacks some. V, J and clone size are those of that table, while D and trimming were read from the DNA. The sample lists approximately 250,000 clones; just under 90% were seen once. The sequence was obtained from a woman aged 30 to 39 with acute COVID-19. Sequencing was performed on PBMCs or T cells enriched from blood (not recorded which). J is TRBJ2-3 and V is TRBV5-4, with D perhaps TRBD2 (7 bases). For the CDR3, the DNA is TGTGCCGGGGGGCGGGAGAGCACAGATACGCAGTATTTT. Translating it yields CAGGRESTDTQYF.